The source of this T cell receptor beta chain is a study of T-cell memory formation after mild COVID-19. Study in general: TCR clusters largely stayed donor specific.

The CDR3 totals 16 residues. V was trimmed by 1 base and J by 0 bases, leaving 9 bases between them. The germline V gene encodes CDR1 LGHDT and CDR2 YNNKEL (reference sequence). Study findings and constraints: Cross-reactive memory appears to have joined, as suggested by some responding clones showing up in pre-infection memory.

From the 5' RACE reads, TCRdb called clonotypes with MiXCR, one entry per CDR3 protein. The sample carries 580,000 or so distinct CDR3 sequences, approximately 15% recorded once. With regard to this clonotype: Its specificity is not known.

The genes are TRBV3-1 and TRBJ2-2, with D unresolved. This TCR was recovered from an adult woman who had mild COVID-19 (a few samples of this study predate the infection). Cell type and time point are not known. The specimen sequenced was PBMCs or a T cell subset sorted from them (not recorded which). CDR3 protein: CASSQGGSPNTGELFF. The CDR3 nucleotides read TGTGCCAGCAGCCAAGGAGGCTCGCCGAACACCGGGGAGCTGTTTTTT.